This T cell receptor (beta chain) was captured by sequencing in a study of Graves' ophthalmopathy and Graves' hyperthyroidism. Overall study findings and caveats: In blood, most expanded thyroid clonotypes above 0.001 frequency were also detected. Ophthalmopathy progression prediction by the model yielded a sensitivity of about 71% and a specificity of 72.22%.

Scientists amplified the TCR beta CDR3 regions from RNA transcripts. First-round RT-PCR with HTBI primers preceded a second-round multiplex PCR. TCRdb redid the calling of the multiplex PCR reads with MiXCR, one entry per CDR3 protein. The table shows 500,000 to 600,000 distinct CDR3 sequences, with under 45% occurring only once. This clonotype was counted at least ten times. No antigen is known for it. Hyperthyroidism was new, under 2 months, in patients aged 18 to 65. Certain patients, namely those with other autoimmune diseases, uncontrolled infections, pregnancy or lactation, were excluded. Germline CDR1 is SGDLS and CDR2 is YYNGEE. V lost 0 bases and J 8 bases, leaving 3 bases between the germline ends. This CDR3 is 11 amino acids long.

The rearrangement joins TRBV9 to TRBJ1-3; D is uncertain. The TCR was taken from an adult man with Graves' hyperthyroidism. Sequencing used peripheral blood or thyroid tissue (not recorded which). DNA for the CDR3: TGTGCCAGCAGCGTAGCAGACACCATATATTTT. It yields the protein CASSVADTIYF.